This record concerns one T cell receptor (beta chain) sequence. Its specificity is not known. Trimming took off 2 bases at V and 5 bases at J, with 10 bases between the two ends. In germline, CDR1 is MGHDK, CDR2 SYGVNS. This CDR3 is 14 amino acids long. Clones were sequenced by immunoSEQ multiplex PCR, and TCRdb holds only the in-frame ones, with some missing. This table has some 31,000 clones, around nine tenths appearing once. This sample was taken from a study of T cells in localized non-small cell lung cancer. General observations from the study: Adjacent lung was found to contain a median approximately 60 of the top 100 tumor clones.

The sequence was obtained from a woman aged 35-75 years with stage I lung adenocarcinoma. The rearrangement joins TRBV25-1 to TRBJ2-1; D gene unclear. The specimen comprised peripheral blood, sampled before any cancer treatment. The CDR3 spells CASSENIQDNEQFF. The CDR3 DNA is TGTGCCAGCAGTGAAAACATCCAGGACAATGAGCAGTTCTTC.